This T cell receptor (beta chain) appears in the sequencing data of a study of preoperative IRX-2 immunotherapy in early breast cancer. This table comes from immunoSEQ multiplex PCR, and its TCRdb copy is limited to in-frame clones, with some not included. Among 3,400 or so clones, 60% to 80% were seen once, and the ten largest hold around 7.3%. Trimming cost V 6 bases and J 5 bases, with 11 bases left between them. This CDR3 region has 13 residues. Treatment in this sample: preoperative locoregional IRX-2 cytokine immunotherapy. Patients received preoperative, locoregional IRX-2 cytokine immunotherapy in a phase Ib study.

V is TRBV6-7 and J is TRBJ2-1; D tentatively reads TRBD1 or TRBD2 (5 bases each). TRBV6-7 has ORF status, its function being uncertain. The material sequenced was tumor tissue, taken after IRX-2 immunotherapy. The sequence was collected from a human donor with breast cancer. The chain's CDR3 is CASRRRGNNEQFF. CDR3 sequence (DNA): TGTGCCAGCAGGCGCCGGGGCAACAATGAGCAGTTCTTC.